The TCR beta chain described here comes from a study of T cells in Graves' hyperthyroidism and ophthalmopathy. Germline V CDR1 and CDR2: MNHEY, SVGEGT. The CDR3 has 14 residues. V dropped 2 bases and J dropped 2 bases, with 8 bases sitting between them. Amplification of TCR beta CDR3 regions was performed using RNA transcripts as template. HTBI primers drove first-round RT-PCR of the TCR CDR3. MiXCR, run by TCRdb on the multiplex PCR reads, gives a single entry per CDR3 protein. The sample includes fewer than 400,000 distinct CDR3 sequences, around 17% of them seen just once. Sequences were obtained from blood. This chain connects TRBV6-2 or TRBV6-3 to TRBJ2-3; D ambiguous. This TCR derives from a man aged 25 to 40 with Graves' hyperthyroidism. The CDR3 reads CASSYRVLTDTQYF. The CDR3 DNA reads TGTGCCAGCAGTTACCGTGTGCTCACAGATACGCAGTATTTT.